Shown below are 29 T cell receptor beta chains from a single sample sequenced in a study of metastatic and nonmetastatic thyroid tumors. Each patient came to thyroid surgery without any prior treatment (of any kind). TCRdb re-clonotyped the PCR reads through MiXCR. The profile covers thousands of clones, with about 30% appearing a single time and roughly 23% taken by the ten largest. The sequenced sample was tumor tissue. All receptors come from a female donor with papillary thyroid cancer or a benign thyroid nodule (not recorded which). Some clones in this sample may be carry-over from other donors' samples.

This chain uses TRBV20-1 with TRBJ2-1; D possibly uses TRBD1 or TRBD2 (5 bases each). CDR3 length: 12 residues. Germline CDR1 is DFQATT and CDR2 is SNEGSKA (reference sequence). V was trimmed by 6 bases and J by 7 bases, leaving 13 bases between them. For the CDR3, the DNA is TGCAGTGCCCCCGGGTGGGGGAATGAGCAGTTCTTC. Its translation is CSAPGWGNEQFF.

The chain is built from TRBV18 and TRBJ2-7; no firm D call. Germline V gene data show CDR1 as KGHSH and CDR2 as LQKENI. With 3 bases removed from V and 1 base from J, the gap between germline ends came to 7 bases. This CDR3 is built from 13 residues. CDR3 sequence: CASSPTPSYEQYF. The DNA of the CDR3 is TGTGCCAGCTCACCGACTCCTTCCTACGAGCAGTACTTC.

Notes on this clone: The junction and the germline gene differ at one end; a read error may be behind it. The CDR3 loop reads CSALSGGSTWELFF. The CDR3 coding sequence is TGCAGTGCTCTAAGCGGGGGGAGCACCTGGGAGCTGTTTTTT. The chain combines TRBV20-1 with TRBJ2-2; TRBD2 matches 9 bases. This CDR3 spans 14 amino acids. Looked up from germline, CDR1 is DFQATT and CDR2 is SNEGSKA (reference sequence).

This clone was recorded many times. CDR3 loop: CASSVSPGQPQHF. CDR3 nucleotide sequence: TGTGCCAGCAGCGTATCCCCGGGGCAGCCCCAGCATTTT. The chain couples TRBV9 to TRBJ1-5; the D is unclear. Germline CDR1 is SGDLS and CDR2 is YYNGEE. CDR3 length: 13 residues. V was clipped by 1 base and J by 7 bases, with 9 bases between them.

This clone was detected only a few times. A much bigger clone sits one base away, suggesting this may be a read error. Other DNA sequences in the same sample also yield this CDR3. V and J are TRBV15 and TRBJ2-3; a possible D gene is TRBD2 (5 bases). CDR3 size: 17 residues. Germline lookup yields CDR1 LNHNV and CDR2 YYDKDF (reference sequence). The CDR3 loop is CATSRDFGASSTDTQYF. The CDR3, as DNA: TGTGCCACCAGCAGAGATTTCGGAGCTTCTAGCACAGATACTCAGTATTTT.

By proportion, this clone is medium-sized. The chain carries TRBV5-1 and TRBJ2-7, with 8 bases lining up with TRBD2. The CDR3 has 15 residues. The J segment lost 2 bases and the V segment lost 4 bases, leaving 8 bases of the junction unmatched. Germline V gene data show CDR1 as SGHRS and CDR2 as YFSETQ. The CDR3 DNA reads TGCGCCAGCAGCCAACCGGGACTAGGGACCTACGAGCAGTACTTC. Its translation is CASSQPGLGTYEQYF.

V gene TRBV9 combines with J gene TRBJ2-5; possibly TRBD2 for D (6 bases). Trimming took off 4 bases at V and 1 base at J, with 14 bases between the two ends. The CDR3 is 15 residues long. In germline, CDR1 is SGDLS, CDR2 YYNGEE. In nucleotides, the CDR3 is TGTGCCAGCAGCTCAGAGATGGGGGGCCAAGAGACCCAGTACTTC. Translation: CASSSEMGGQETQYF.

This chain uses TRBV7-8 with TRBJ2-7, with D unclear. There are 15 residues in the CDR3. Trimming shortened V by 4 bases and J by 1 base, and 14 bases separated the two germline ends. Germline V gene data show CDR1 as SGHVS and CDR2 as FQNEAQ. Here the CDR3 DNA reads TGTGCCAGCAGCTCCCATAGGATCAGTTCCTACGAGCAGTACTTC. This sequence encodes CASSSHRISSYEQYF.

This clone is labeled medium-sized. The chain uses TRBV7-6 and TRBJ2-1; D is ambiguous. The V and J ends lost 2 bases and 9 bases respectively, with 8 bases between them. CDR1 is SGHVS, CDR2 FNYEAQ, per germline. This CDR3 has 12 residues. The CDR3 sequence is CASSLRRGEQFF. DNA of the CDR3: TGTGCCAGCAGCTTAAGGCGTGGTGAGCAGTTCTTC.

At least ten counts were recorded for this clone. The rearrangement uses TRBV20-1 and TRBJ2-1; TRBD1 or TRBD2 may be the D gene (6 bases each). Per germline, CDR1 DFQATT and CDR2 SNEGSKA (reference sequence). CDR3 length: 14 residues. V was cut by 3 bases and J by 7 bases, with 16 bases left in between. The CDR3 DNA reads TGCAGTGCTAGTGAGGGGGGCGAGGGTAATGAGCAGTTCTTC. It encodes CSASEGGEGNEQFF.

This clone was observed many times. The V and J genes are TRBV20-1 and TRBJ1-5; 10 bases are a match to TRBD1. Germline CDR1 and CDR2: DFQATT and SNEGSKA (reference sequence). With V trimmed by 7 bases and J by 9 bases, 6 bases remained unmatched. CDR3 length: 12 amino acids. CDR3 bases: TGCAGTGGAAGGACAGGGGGGGGGCCCCAGCATTTT. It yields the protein CSGRTGGGPQHF.

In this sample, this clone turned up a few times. DNA of the CDR3: TGTGCCAGCAGTTTGTACTTAAACAATGAGCAGTTCTTC. Protein: CASSLYLNNEQFF. The V and J genes are TRBV27 and TRBJ2-1; D is undetermined. In germline, CDR1 is MNHEY, CDR2 SMNVEV (reference sequence). Trimming took off 3 bases at V and 5 bases at J, with 8 bases between the two ends. The CDR3 sequence is 13 residues long.

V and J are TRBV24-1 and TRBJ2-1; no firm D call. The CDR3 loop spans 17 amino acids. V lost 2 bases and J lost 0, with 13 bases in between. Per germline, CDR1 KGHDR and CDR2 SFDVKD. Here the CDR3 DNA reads TGTGCCACCAGTGATTCTCCACAAGCGAGCTCCTACAATGAGCAGTTCTTC. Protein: CATSDSPQASSYNEQFF.

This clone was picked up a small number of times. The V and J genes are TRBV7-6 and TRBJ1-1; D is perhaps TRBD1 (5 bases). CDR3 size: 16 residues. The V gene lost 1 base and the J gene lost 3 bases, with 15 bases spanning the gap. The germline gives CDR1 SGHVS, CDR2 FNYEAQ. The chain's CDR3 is CASSLGGGMRYTEAFF. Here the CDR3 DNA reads TGTGCCAGCAGCTTAGGCGGGGGTATGAGGTACACTGAAGCTTTCTTT. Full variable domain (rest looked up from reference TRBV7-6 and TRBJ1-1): GAGVSQSPRYKVTKRGQDVALRCDPISGHVSLYWYRQALGQGPEFLTYFNYEAQQDKSGLPNDRFSAERPEGSISTLTIQRTEQRDSAMYRCASSLGGGMRYTEAFFGQGTRLTVV.

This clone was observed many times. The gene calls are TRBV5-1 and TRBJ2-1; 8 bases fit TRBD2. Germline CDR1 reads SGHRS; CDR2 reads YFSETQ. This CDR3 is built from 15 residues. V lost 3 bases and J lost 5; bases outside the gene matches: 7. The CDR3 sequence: CASSWKAGDHNEQFF. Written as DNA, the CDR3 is TGCGCCAGCAGCTGGAAAGCGGGAGATCACAATGAGCAGTTCTTC.

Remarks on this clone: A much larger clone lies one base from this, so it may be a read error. CDR3 sequence reads: CSVGWAGETQYF. CDR3 sequence (DNA): TGCAGCGTTGGGTGGGCCGGGGAGACCCAGTACTTC. The chain couples TRBV29-1 to TRBJ2-5; D is ambiguous. CDR1 is SQVTM, CDR2 ANQGSEA, per germline. V lost 4 bases to trimming and J lost 5 bases, with 11 bases between them. This CDR3 spans 12 amino acids.

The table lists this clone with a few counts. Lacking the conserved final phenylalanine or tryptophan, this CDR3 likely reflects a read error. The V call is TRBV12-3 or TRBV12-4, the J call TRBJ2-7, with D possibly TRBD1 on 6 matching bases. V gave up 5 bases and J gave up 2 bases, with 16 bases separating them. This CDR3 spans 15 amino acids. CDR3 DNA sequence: TGTGCCAGCAGTCTCCTAGGGGGAGTGCCCTACGAGCAGTACCTC. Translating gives CASSLLGGVPYEQYL.

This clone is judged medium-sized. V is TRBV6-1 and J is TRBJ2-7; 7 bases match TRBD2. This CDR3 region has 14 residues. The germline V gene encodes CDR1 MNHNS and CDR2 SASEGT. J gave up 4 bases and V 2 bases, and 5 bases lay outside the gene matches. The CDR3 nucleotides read TGTGCCAGCAGTGAATATGGGGGGGGTTACGAGCAGTACTTC. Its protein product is CASSEYGGGYEQYF.

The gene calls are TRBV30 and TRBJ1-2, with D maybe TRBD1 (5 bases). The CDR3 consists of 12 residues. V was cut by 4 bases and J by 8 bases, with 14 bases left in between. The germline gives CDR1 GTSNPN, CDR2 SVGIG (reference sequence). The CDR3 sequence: CAWNIDSRGYTF. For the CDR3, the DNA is TGTGCCTGGAACATAGACAGTCGAGGCTACACCTTC.

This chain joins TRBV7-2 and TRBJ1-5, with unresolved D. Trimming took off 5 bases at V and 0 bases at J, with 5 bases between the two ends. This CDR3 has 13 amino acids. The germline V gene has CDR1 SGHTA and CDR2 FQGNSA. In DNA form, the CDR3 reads TGTGCCAGCAGCGACGGTAGCAATCAGCCCCAGCATTTT. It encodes CASSDGSNQPQHF.

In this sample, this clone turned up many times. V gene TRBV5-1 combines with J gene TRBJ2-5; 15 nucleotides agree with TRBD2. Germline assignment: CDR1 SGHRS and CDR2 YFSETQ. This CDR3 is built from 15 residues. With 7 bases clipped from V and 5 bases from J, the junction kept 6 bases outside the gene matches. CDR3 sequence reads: CASGTSGRTSETQYF. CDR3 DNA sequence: TGCGCCAGCGGGACTAGCGGGAGGACTTCTGAGACCCAGTACTTC.

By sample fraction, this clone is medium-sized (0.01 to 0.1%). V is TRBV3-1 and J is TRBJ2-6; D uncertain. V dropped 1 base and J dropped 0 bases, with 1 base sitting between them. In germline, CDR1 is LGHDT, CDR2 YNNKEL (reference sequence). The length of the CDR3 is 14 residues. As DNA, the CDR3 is TGTGCCAGCAGCCAAGGCTCTGGGGCCAACGTCCTGACTTTC. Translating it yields CASSQGSGANVLTF.

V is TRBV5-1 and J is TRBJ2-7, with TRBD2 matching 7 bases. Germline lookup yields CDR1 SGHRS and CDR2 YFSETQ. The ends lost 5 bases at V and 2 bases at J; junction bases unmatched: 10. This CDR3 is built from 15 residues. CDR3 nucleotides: TGCGCCAGCAGTCCCTCCGGACGGGAGGCCTACGAGCAGTACTTC. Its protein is CASSPSGREAYEQYF.

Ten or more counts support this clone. CDR3 loop: CASSPGQGEETQYF. The CDR3 DNA sequence: TGCGCCAGCAGCCCGGGACAGGGGGAAGAGACCCAGTACTTC. The chain has TRBV5-1 and TRBJ2-5; TRBD1 agrees at 11 bases. With 4 bases clipped from V and 3 bases from J, the junction kept 2 bases outside the gene matches. The CDR3 consists of 14 residues. Germline lookup yields CDR1 SGHRS and CDR2 YFSETQ.

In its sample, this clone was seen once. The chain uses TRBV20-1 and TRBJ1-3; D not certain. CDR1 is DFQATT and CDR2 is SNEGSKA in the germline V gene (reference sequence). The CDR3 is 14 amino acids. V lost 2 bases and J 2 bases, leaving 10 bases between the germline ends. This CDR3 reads CSARSQNPGNTIYF. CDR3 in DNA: TGCAGTGCTAGATCCCAGAACCCTGGAAACACCATATATTTT.

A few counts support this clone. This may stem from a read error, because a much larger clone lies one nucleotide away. Here the CDR3 DNA reads TGTGCCAGCGGCTTATTGTCAGGGGGTTACAATGAGCAGTTCTTC. The encoded protein is CASGLLSGGYNEQFF. V gene TRBV7-3 combines with J gene TRBJ2-1; the match to TRBD1 covers 7 bases. This CDR3 has 15 amino acids. Germline-derived CDR1 and CDR2 are SGHTA and FQGTGA.

The CDR3 DNA sequence: TGTGCCAGAAGTCGAATTACCGGGACAGGGCACCAGCCCCAGCATTTT. Translation gives CARSRITGTGHQPQHF. The chain couples TRBV28 to TRBJ1-5, with TRBD1 identical over 9 bases. This CDR3 is built from 16 residues. Germline CDR1 reads MDHEN; CDR2 reads SYDVKM. With V trimmed by 9 bases and J by 7 bases, 16 bases remained unmatched.

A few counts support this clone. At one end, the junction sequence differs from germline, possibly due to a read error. This CDR3 is CASSSQWPEKLFF. CDR3 bases: TGTGCTAGCAGCTCACAGTGGCCTGAAAAACTGTTTTTT. The rearrangement links TRBV7-3 to TRBJ1-4; no firm D call. The V gene's germline CDR1 is SGHTA and CDR2 FQGTGA. The CDR3 runs 13 residues.

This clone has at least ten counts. CDR3 protein: CASSLGLGVDEQFF. The CDR3 region has the DNA TGTGCCAGCAGCTTAGGTTTGGGAGTTGATGAGCAGTTCTTC. The rearrangement links TRBV7-9 to TRBJ2-1, with D possibly TRBD2 on 5 matching bases. In germline, CDR1 is SEHNR, CDR2 FQNEAQ (reference sequence). The CDR3 totals 14 residues. The ends were cut back, 1 base at V and 8 bases at J, with 12 bases in the middle.